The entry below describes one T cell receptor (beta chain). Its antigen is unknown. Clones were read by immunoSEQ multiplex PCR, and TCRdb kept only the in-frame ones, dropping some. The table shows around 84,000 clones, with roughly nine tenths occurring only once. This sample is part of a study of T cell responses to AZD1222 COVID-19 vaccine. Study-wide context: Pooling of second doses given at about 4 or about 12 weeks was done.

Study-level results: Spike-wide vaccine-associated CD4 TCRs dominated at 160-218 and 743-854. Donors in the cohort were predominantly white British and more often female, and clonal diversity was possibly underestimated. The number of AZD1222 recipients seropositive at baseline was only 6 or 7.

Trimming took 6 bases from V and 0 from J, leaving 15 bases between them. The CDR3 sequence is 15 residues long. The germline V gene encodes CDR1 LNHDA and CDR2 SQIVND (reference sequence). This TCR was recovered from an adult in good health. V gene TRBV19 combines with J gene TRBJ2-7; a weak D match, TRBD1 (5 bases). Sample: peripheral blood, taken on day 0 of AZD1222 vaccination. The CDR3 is CASSPWGGDSYEQYF. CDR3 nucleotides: TGTGCCAGTAGCCCGTGGGGCGGTGACTCCTACGAGCAGTACTTC. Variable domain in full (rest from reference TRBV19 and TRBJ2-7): DGGITQSPKYLFRKEGQNVTLSCEQNLNHDAMYWYRQDPGQGLRLIYYSQIVNDFQKGDIAEGYSVSREKKESFPLTVTSAQKNPTAFYLCASSPWGGDSYEQYFGPGTRLTVT.